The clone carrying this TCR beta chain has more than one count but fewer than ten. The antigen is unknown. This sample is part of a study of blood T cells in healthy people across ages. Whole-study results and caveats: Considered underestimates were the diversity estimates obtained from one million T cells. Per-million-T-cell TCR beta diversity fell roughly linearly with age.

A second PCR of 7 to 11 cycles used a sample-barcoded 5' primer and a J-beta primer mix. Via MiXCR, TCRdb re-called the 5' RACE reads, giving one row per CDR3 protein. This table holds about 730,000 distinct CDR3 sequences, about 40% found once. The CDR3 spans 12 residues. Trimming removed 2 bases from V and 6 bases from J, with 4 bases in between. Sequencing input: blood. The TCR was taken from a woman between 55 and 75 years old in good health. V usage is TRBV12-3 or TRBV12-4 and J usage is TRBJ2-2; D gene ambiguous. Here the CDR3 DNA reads TGTGCCAGCAGTTTACCTCCCGGGGAGCTGTTTTTT. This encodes CASSLPPGELFF.